This T cell receptor (beta chain) was recorded in a study of blood T cell repertoires in COVID-19. As for the study in general: Collection of acute and convalescent COVID-19 samples took place in the United States, Italy and Spain. The analysed material was cDNA or gDNA that came from T cells, B-cell-depleted T cells, or PBMCs.

In the original workflow: Nucleated cell number was recorded as an estimate derived from reference gene primer amplification. Data came from immunoSEQ multiplex PCR; TCRdb stores just in-frame clones and leaves some out. That table is the source of V, J and clone size, and D and trimming were worked out from the DNA. The repertoire consists of some 19,000 clones, with more than 70% occurring once and the leading ten covering around 10%. CDR1 and CDR2 from the germline V gene are WSHSY and SAAADI. Trimming took off 6 bases at V and 4 bases at J, with 17 bases between the two ends. This CDR3 comprises 15 residues.

The sequence was collected from a human donor in a cohort sampled during active COVID-19. The donor label of this sample is uncertain. Sequencing was carried out using peripheral blood. This sequence joins TRBV10-2 and TRBJ2-3; D is perhaps TRBD2 (5 bases). The CDR3 DNA reads as TGCGCCAGCAGAGATACGGGCCACGGGGCAGATACGCAGTATTTT. It is translated as CASRDTGHGADTQYF.